This T cell receptor (beta chain) derives from a study of T cell responses to AZD1222 COVID-19 vaccine. This clone occurred a few times. The CDR3 length is 12 residues. The germline V gene encodes CDR1 MNHEY and CDR2 SVGAGI. V lost 4 bases and J lost 12, with 15 bases in between. TCRdb keeps only in-frame clones here, not all; method: immunoSEQ multiplex PCR. The table records around 150,000 clones, more than 70% of them present only once. V is TRBV6-5 and J is TRBJ1-2, with D tentatively TRBD1 (5 bases). The input for sequencing was peripheral blood, taken on day 0 of AZD1222 vaccination. This clonotype originated in an adult in good health. CDR3 coding DNA: TGTGCCAGCAGTTCAACCGGGACCCTACACACCTTC. This translates into CASSSTGTLHTF.